This T cell receptor (beta chain) came from a study of response to subunit inactivated influenza vaccine. This clonotype was picked up many times. TCRdb reprocessed the RT-PCR reads with MiXCR, giving one entry per CDR3 protein. The table has hundreds of thousands of distinct CDR3 sequences, more than 11% seen once. The V and J ends lost 0 bases and 0 bases respectively, with 14 bases between them. Looked up from germline, CDR1 is SGHRS and CDR2 is YFSETQ. This CDR3 has 17 amino acids. The chain employs TRBV5-1 and TRBJ2-3; tentative D call: TRBD2 (5 bases). The source was PBMCs from blood, collected 14 to 15 days before vaccination. This receptor was taken from a man aged 50 or older who received an inactivated influenza vaccine. This chain's CDR3 is CASSLANAGGSTDTQYF. The CDR3 coding sequence is TGCGCCAGCAGCTTGGCCAATGCGGGCGGAAGCACAGATACGCAGTATTTT.